A selection of T cell receptor beta chains follows, all from one sample in a study of shared clonotypes between healthy human individuals. Using immunoSEQ multiplex PCR, the repertoire was profiled, and TCRdb retains in-frame clones only, with some absent. The data contain roughly 700,000 clones, less than 85% of them seen just once; the ten biggest clones take up under 2%. Material: memory CD4+ T cells sorted from blood. These receptors were collected from a woman aged 25 to 39 in good health. CDR3s include the opening cysteine and the closing phenylalanine or tryptophan. Each record gives: clone size, V gene, CDR3 length, D gene, J gene, CDR3 DNA, CDR3 protein. D genes are given only for firm matches. Clone size appears in some rows only: once, few, many, or a class for an expanded clone.

>NA|TRBV5-1|18|NA|TRBJ1-6
TGCGCCAGCAGCTTGGCCGTCCGCCGCTACAGCAATAATTCACCCCTCCACTTT
CASSLAVRRYSNNSPLHF
>NA|TRBV6-6|13|NA|TRBJ2-2
TGTGCCAGCAGCGACTATGGCACCGGGGAGCTGTTTTTT
CASSDYGTGELFF
>once|TRBV7-3|17|TRBD1|TRBJ2-6
TGTGCCAGCAGCTTGCAGGGGGCAGCCTCTGGGGCCAACGTCCTGACTTTC
CASSLQGAASGANVLTF
>NA|TRBV18|14|TRBD2|TRBJ2-7
TGTGCCAGCTCGGGGACTAGCACCTACTACGAGCAGTACTTC
CASSGTSTYYEQYF
>NA|TRBV4-2|16|NA|TRBJ1-5
TGTGCCAGCAGCCAAGAAGGGTTGGAAAGCAATCAGCCCCAGCATTTT
CASSQEGLESNQPQHF
>NA|TRBV28|16|TRBD1|TRBJ2-7
TGTGCCAGCAGTTCGACCGGGACAGGGATATTTTTAGAGCAGTACTTC
CASSSTGTGIFLEQYF
>NA|TRBV7-2|13|NA|TRBJ2-3
TGTGCCAGCAGCTTAGCGTTCACAGATACGCAGTATTTT
CASSLAFTDTQYF
>NA|TRBV2|19|TRBD2|TRBJ2-3
TGTGCCAGCAGTGTCGGACTAGCGGGTTCCTGGAGTTCTACAGATACGCAGTATTTT
CASSVGLAGSWSSTDTQYF
>NA|TRBV11-2|13|TRBD1|TRBJ1-4
TGTGCCAGCAGGAGCCTCCAGGGGGCGAGACTGTTTTTT
CASRSLQGARLFF
>NA|TRBV5-1|16|TRBD2|TRBJ2-3
TGCGCCAGCAGCCGTACTAGCGGGGAAGGCACAGATACGCAGTATTTT
CASSRTSGEGTDTQYF
>NA|TRBV5-1|18|NA|TRBJ1-4
TGCGCCAGCAGCTTCACCGGGGCCGCCTATCCAACTAATGAAAAACTGTTTTTT
CASSFTGAAYPTNEKLFF
>NA|TRBV19|14|TRBD1|TRBJ2-5
TGTGCCAGTAGTTCCGGGACAGGGGTAGAGACCCAGTACTTC
CASSSGTGVETQYF
>NA|TRBV4-2|14|NA|TRBJ2-5
TGTGCCAGCAGCCAAGCGGACGGGAAAGAGACCCAGTACTTC
CASSQADGKETQYF
>NA|TRBV15|14|NA|TRBJ2-5
TGTGCCACCAGAAGTAGGGCAAGCAGGGAGACCCAGTACTTC
CATRSRASRETQYF
>NA|TRBV4-2|17|TRBD2|TRBJ2-1
TGTGCCAGCAGCCAAGAGGCGGGGGGCCGGTCCTACAATGAGCAGTTCTTC
CASSQEAGGRSYNEQFF